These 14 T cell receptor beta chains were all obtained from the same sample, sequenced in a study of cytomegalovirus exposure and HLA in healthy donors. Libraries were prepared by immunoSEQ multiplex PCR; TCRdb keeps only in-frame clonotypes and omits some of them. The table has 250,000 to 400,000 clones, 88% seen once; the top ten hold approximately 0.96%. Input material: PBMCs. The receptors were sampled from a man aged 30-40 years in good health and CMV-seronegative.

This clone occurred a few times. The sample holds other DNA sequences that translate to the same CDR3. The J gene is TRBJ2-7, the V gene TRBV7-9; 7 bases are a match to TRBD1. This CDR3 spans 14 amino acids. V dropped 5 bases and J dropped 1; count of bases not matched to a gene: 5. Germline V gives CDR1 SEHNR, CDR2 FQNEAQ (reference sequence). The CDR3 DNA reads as TGTGCCAGCAGCCTCCGGGACAGATCCTACGAGCAGTACTTC. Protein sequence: CASSLRDRSYEQYF.

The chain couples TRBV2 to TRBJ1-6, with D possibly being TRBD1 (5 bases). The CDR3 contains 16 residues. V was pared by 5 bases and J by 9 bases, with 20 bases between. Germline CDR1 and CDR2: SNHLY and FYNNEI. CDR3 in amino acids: CASSINLDRASSPLHF. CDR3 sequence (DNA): TGTGCCAGCAGTATAAACCTCGACAGAGCAAGTTCACCCCTCCACTTT.

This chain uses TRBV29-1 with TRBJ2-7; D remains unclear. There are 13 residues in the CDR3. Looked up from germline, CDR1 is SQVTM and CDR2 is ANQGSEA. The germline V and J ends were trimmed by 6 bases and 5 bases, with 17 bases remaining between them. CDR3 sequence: CSVRRTIQNEQYF. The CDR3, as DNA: TGCAGCGTGAGGCGCACCATCCAAAACGAGCAGTACTTC.

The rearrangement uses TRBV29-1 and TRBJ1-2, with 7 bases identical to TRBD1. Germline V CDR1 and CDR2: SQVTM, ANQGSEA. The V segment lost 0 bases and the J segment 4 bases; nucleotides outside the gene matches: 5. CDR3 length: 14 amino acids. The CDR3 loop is CSVEDKGAGYGYTF. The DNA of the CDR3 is TGCAGCGTTGAAGATAAGGGGGCTGGCTATGGCTACACCTTC.

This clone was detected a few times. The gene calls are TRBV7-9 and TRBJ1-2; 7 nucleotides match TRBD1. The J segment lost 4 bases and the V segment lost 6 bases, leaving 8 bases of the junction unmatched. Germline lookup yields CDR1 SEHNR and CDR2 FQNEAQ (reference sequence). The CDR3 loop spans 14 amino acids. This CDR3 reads CASRRGQEVYGYTF. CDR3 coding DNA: TGTGCCAGCAGAAGGGGGCAGGAAGTCTATGGCTACACCTTC.

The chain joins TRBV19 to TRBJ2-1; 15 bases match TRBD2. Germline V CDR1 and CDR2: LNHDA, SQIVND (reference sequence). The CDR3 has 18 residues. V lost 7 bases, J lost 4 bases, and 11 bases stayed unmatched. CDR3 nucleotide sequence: TGTGCCAGTAACCCCTCCGGGACTAGCGGGAGGAAATACAATGAGCAGTTCTTC. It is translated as CASNPSGTSGRKYNEQFF.

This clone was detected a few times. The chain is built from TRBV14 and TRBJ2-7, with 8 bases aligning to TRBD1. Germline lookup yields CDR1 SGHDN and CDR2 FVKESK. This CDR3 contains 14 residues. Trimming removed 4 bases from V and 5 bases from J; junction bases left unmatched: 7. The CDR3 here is CASSPRTGNHEQYF. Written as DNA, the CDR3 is TGTGCCAGCAGCCCTCGGACAGGGAACCACGAGCAGTACTTC.

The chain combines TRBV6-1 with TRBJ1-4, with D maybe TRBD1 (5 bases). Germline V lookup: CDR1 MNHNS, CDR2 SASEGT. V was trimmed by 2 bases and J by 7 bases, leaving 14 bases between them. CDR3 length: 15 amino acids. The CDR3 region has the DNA TGTGCCAGCAGTGAATCGGGGCAGGGAGGTGAAAAACTGTTTTTT. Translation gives CASSESGQGGEKLFF.

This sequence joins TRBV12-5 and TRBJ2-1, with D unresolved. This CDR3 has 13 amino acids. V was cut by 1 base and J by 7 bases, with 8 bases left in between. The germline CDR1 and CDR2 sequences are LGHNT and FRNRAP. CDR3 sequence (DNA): TGTGCTAGTGGTTTGGAGACTCGTAATGAGCAGTTCTTC. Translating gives CASGLETRNEQFF.

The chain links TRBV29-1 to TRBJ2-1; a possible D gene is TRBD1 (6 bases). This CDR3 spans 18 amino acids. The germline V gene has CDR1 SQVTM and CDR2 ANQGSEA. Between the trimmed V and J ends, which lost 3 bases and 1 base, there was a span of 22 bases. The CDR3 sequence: CSVDGVRGKIPSYNEQFF. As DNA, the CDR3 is TGCAGCGTTGATGGGGTCAGGGGTAAGATCCCTTCCTACAATGAGCAGTTCTTC.

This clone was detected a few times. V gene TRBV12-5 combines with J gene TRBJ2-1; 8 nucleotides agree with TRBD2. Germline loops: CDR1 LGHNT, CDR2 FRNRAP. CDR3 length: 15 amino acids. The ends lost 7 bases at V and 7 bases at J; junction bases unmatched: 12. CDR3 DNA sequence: TGTGCTAGTGACCCCGGGGGGGCCGGGGTGAATGAGCAGTTCTTC. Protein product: CASDPGGAGVNEQFF.

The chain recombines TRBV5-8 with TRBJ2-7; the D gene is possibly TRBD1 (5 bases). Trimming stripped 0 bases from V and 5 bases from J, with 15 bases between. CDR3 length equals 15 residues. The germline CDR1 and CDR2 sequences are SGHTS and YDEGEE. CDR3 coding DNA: TGTGCCAGCAGCTTGGGGACAACCTTTCCTAACGAGCAGTACTTC. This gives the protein CASSLGTTFPNEQYF.

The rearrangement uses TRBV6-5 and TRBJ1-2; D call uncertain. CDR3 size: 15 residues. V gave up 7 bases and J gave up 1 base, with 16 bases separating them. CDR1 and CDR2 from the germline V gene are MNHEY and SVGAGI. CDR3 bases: TGTGCCAGCACTCCCCGCGGCAGACTTAACTATGGCTACACCTTC. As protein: CASTPRGRLNYGYTF.

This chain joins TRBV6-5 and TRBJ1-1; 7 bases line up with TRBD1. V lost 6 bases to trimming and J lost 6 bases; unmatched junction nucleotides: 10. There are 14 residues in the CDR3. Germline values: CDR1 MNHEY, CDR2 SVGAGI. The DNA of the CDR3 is TGTGCCAGCAGATTGTACGACAGGGCACCTGAAGCTTTCTTT. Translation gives CASRLYDRAPEAFF.